This is a list of T cell receptor beta chains from one sample in a study of T cell changes during pregnancy in multiple sclerosis. TCRdb's table, derived via immunoSEQ multiplex PCR, lists solely in-frame clones and lacks some. The sample carries fewer than 65,000 clones, 91% recorded once. Sample: peripheral blood, taken in the third trimester of pregnancy. All receptors derive from a female donor in good health, enrolled as a control in a pregnancy study. The CDR3 runs from the conserved cysteine through the conserved F or W. A D gene is named only where the DNA matches it firmly. Clone size is stated in some rows and not others, as once, few, many or a class when expanded.

v_call	clone_size	j_call	d_call	cdr3_aa	cdr3_nt
TRBV11-2	-	TRBJ2-4	TRBD1	CASSLGTGENIQYF	TGTGCCAGCAGCTTAGGGACAGGGGAAAACATTCAGTACTTC
TRBV29-1	once	TRBJ2-1	TRBD2	CSVTLPGLLNNEQFF	TGCAGCGTTACCCTACCGGGACTACTCAACAATGAGCAGTTCTTC
TRBV6-1	-	TRBJ2-7	-	CASSEARWEQYF	TGTGCCAGCAGTGAAGCGAGGTGGGAGCAGTACTTC
TRBV5-1	-	TRBJ2-7	-	CASSYNSGEQYF	TGCGCCAGCAGCTATAACAGTGGCGAGCAGTACTTC
TRBV6-5	-	TRBJ2-7	-	CASSYSGARSSYEQYF	TGTGCCAGCAGTTACTCTGGGGCGCGGAGCTCCTACGAGCAGTACTTC
TRBV9	-	TRBJ1-6	TRBD1	CASRSGGSPLHF	TGTGCCAGCAGGTCAGGGGGTTCACCCCTCCACTTT
TRBV18	-	TRBJ1-3	-	CASSRRVGTGNTIYF	TGTGCCAGCTCACGCAGGGTTGGTACTGGAAACACCATATATTTT
TRBV19	-	TRBJ1-2	-	CASRPHLSGSYGYTF	TGTGCCAGCAGACCGCATCTAAGCGGGAGCTATGGCTACACCTTC
TRBV4-2	-	TRBJ2-1	-	CASSPTTPYNEQFF	TGTGCCAGCAGCCCTACGACTCCCTACAATGAGCAGTTCTTC
TRBV6-1	-	TRBJ1-1	TRBD1	CASISSGTGATEAFF	TGTGCCAGCATTTCCAGTGGGACAGGGGCAACTGAAGCTTTCTTT
TRBV11-2	-	TRBJ1-1	-	CASSLGSGGGTEAFF	TGTGCCAGCAGCTTAGGTAGCGGGGGCGGCACTGAAGCTTTCTTT
TRBV27	-	TRBJ1-2	TRBD1	CASSALQGAAGYTF	TGTGCCAGCAGTGCCCTACAGGGGGCGGCGGGCTACACCTTC
TRBV4-1	once	TRBJ2-3	-	CASSPYRGDTQYF	TGCGCCAGCAGCCCCTACCGGGGTGATACGCAGTATTTT
TRBV4-1	-	TRBJ2-1	TRBD1	CASSQDQGAASSPEQFF	TGCGCCAGCAGCCAAGACCAGGGGGCCGCCTCCAGCCCTGAGCAGTTCTTC
TRBV27	-	TRBJ2-5	-	CASKQRREETQYF	TGTGCCAGCAAGCAGCGTAGAGAAGAGACCCAGTACTTC
TRBV11-3	-	TRBJ2-2	TRBD2	CASSSPSGGARNTGELFF	TGTGCCAGCAGCTCACCTAGCGGGGGGGCGCGGAACACCGGGGAGCTGTTTTTT
TRBV19	-	TRBJ1-2	TRBD1	CASSRSGGYGYTF	TGTGCCAGTAGTCGGTCAGGGGGCTATGGCTACACCTTC
TRBV27	-	TRBJ1-4	TRBD1	CASSPLQGDYRNEKLFF	TGTGCCAGCAGTCCGCTACAGGGGGACTACCGAAATGAAAAACTGTTTTTT
TRBV19	-	TRBJ1-1	-	CASTLDRNTEAFF	TGTGCCAGTACCCTGGACAGAAACACTGAAGCTTTCTTT
TRBV6-5	-	TRBJ1-2	TRBD1	CASSPLTGQGYGYTF	TGTGCCAGCAGCCCGCTAACCGGACAGGGATATGGCTACACCTTC
TRBV6-6	-	TRBJ1-2	-	CASSYQGGYTF	TGTGCCAGCAGTTACCAGGGTGGCTACACCTTC
TRBV18	-	TRBJ2-7	-	CASSPRAGTLTKDEQYF	TGTGCCAGCTCACCACGTGCAGGCACCCTTACAAAGGACGAGCAGTACTTC
TRBV7-8	-	TRBJ2-3	-	CASSILAGRTDTQYF	TGTGCCAGCAGCATACTAGCAGGTCGCACAGATACGCAGTATTTT
TRBV7-3	-	TRBJ1-1	-	CASSRVPTDIAFF	TGTGCCAGCAGCCGGGTCCCGACGGATATAGCTTTCTTT
TRBV5-5	-	TRBJ2-1	TRBD2	CASSGVAGAYNEQFF	TGTGCCAGCAGCGGAGTAGCGGGAGCCTACAATGAGCAGTTCTTC
TRBV6-4	-	TRBJ2-1	TRBD1	CASSDTGTGTSQRVRRSYNEQFF	TGTGCCAGCAGTGACACCGGGACAGGGACCTCGCAGAGGGTTAGAAGATCCTACAATGAGCAGTTCTTC
TRBV27	-	TRBJ1-2	TRBD1	CASSFLRDREFPTF	TGTGCCAGCAGTTTCCTGAGGGACAGGGAATTTCCCACCTTC
TRBV5-1	-	TRBJ1-1	-	CASSSRSEGYSEAFF	TGCGCCAGCAGCTCCCGATCGGAGGGTTATTCTGAAGCTTTCTTT
TRBV30	-	TRBJ1-2	-	CAWTWGGDYGYTF	TGTGCCTGGACCTGGGGGGGAGATTATGGCTACACCTTC
TRBV28	-	TRBJ2-1	-	CASSLRGGIHSSFIYNEQFF	TGTGCCAGCAGTTTAAGAGGCGGGATCCACTCATCCTTCATTTACAATGAGCAGTTCTTC
TRBV21-1	-	TRBJ2-7	-	CATTSGRARPYEQYF	TGTGCTACAACTAGCGGGAGGGCGCGACCCTACGAGCAGTACTTC
TRBV19	-	TRBJ1-1	TRBD1	CASSGPRQGHTEAFF	TGTGCCAGTAGTGGGCCCCGACAGGGACACACTGAAGCTTTCTTT
TRBV11-3	-	TRBJ2-5	-	CASSQTVGLVAQETQYF	TGTGCCAGCAGCCAAACGGTGGGGCTAGTGGCCCAAGAGACCCAGTACTTC
TRBV7-3	-	TRBJ2-5	-	CASSLGRGDPQYF	TGTGCCAGCTCCTTGGGGCGGGGTGACCCCCAGTACTTC
TRBV6-5	-	TRBJ2-2	-	CASSYRQVNTGELFF	TGTGCCAGCAGTTACCGCCAGGTGAACACCGGGGAGCTGTTTTTT
TRBV18	-	TRBJ2-7	-	CASSPENSYEQYF	TGTGCCAGCTCACCGGAGAACTCCTACGAGCAGTACTTC
TRBV6-6	-	TRBJ1-2	TRBD1	CATRRGAGGDYGYTF	TGTGCCACCAGACGGGGGGCAGGGGGCGACTATGGCTACACCTTC
TRBV28	-	TRBJ1-2	-	CASSRGGTLYGYTF	TGTGCCAGCAGCCGGGGAGGGACCCTCTATGGCTACACCTTC
TRBV5-6	-	TRBJ1-4	TRBD1	CASSLAGTDNEKLFF	TGTGCCAGCAGCTTGGCCGGGACAGACAATGAAAAACTGTTTTTT
TRBV7-2	-	TRBJ2-5	-	CASSLRDQETQYF	TGTGCCAGCAGCTTGCGGGACCAAGAGACCCAGTACTTC
TRBV11-3	-	TRBJ2-1	TRBD2	CASSQILAGGGDNEQFF	TGTGCCAGCAGCCAAATTCTAGCGGGAGGGGGAGACAATGAGCAGTTCTTC
TRBV6-6	-	TRBJ1-2	-	CASTRAEERVNYGYTF	TGTGCCAGCACCCGCGCCGAGGAGCGGGTTAACTATGGCTACACCTTC
TRBV29-1	-	TRBJ2-5	-	CSVEVEEETQYF	TGCAGCGTTGAGGTCGAGGAAGAGACCCAGTACTTC
TRBV28	-	TRBJ2-7	-	CASSALGYDHGYEQYF	TGTGCCAGCAGTGCGCTAGGCTACGATCATGGCTACGAGCAGTACTTC
TRBV10-3	-	TRBJ1-1	-	CAIKTGNTEAFF	TGTGCCATAAAGACTGGGAACACTGAAGCTTTCTTT
TRBV18	-	TRBJ1-1	TRBD1	CASSLGTGATEAFF	TGTGCCAGCTCACTCGGGACAGGAGCCACTGAAGCTTTCTTT
TRBV4-1	-	TRBJ2-1	-	CASSQEFVRAPYNEQFF	TGCGCCAGCAGCCAAGAGTTCGTCAGGGCCCCCTACAATGAGCAGTTCTTC
TRBV7-9	-	TRBJ1-1	-	CASSLDERDEKMNTEAFF	TGTGCCAGCAGCTTAGATGAGCGCGACGAAAAAATGAACACTGAAGCTTTCTTT
TRBV7-8	-	TRBJ2-1	TRBD2	CASSQNTGLALEQFF	TGTGCCAGCAGCCAAAACACGGGACTAGCCCTCGAGCAGTTCTTC
TRBV4-1	-	TRBJ1-5	-	CASSLENHQPQHF	TGCGCCAGCAGCCTGGAGAATCATCAGCCCCAGCATTTT
TRBV7-9	-	TRBJ2-7	-	CASRSGTDYEQYF	TGTGCCAGCAGATCCGGGACTGACTACGAGCAGTACTTC
TRBV19	-	TRBJ2-3	-	CASSSIGGTDTQYF	TGTGCCAGTAGTTCAATAGGGGGCACAGATACGCAGTATTTT